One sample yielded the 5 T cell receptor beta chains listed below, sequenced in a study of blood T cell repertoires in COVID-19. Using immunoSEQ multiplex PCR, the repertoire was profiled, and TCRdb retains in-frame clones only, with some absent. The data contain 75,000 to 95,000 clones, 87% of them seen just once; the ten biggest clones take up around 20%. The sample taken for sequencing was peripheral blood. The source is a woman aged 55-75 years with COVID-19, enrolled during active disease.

CDR3 nucleotide sequence: TGTGCCAGCAGCTTAACAGGGGAGGCAGATACGCAGTATTTT. It translates to CASSLTGEADTQYF. The chain is built from TRBV7-9 and TRBJ2-3; TRBD1 might be the D (7 bases). Trimming took 2 bases from V and 4 from J, leaving 10 bases between them. CDR1 and CDR2 from the germline V gene are SEHNR and FQNEAQ (reference sequence). This CDR3 comprises 14 residues. Together with reference TRBV7-9 and TRBJ2-3, the CDR3 gives the full variable domain: DTGVSQNPRHKITKRGQNVTFRCDPISEHNRLYWYRQTLGQGPEFLTYFQNEAQLEKSRLLSDRFSAERPKGSFSTLEIQRTEQGDSAMYLCASSLTGEADTQYFGPGTRLTVL.

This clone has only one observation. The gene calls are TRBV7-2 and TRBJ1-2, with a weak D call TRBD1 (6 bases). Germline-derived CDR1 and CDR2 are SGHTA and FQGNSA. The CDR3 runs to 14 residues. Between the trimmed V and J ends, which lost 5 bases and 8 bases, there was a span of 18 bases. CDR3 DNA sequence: TGTGCCAGCAGCCCCCAATCTGGGGGCCAGGGCTACACCTTC. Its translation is CASSPQSGGQGYTF.

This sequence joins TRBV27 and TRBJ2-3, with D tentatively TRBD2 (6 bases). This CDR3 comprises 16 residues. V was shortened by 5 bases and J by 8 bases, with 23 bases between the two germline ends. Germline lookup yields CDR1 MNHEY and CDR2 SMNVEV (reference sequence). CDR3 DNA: TGTGCCAGCAGTCCGGGACTTGGTTTCTCGGATGGTACGCAGTATTTT. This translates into CASSPGLGFSDGTQYF.

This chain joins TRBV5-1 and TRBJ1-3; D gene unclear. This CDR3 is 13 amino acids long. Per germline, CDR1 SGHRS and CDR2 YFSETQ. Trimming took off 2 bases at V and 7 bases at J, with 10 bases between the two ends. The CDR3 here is CASSLGAGNTIYF. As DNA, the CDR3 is TGCGCCAGCAGCTTAGGAGCCGGCAACACCATATATTTT.

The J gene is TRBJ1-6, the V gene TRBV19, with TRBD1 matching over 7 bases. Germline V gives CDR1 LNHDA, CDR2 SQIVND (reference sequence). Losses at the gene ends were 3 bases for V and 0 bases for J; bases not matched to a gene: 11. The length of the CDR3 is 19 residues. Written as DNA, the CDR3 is TGTGCCAGTAGTATTACACAGGGGAGGCCCGACTCCTATAATTCACCCCTCCACTTT. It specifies CASSITQGRPDSYNSPLHF.